This record looks at one TCR beta chain sequence and its context. Its antigen remains unidentified. This sample was included in a study of radiation and T cells in renal cell carcinoma. The CDR3 length is 14 residues. V was cut by 3 bases and J by 0 bases, with 7 bases left in between. CDR1 and CDR2 (germline): LNHDA, SQIVND (reference sequence). General observations from the study: Pretreatment tumor biopsies were lacking, so baseline clonotypes are unknown. Top tumor clonotypes rose in blood 2 weeks post-radiation, then contracted.

TCRdb keeps only in-frame clones here, not all; method: immunoSEQ multiplex PCR. The top ten clones hold 5% to 8% of a sample with 70,000 to 95,000 clones, roughly four fifths of them seen once. Time point given: baseline pretreatment blood. Treatment given: 15 Gy SBRT to primary tumor, nephrectomy 4 weeks later. The TCR comes from a man aged 60 to 75 with renal cell carcinoma. V usage is TRBV19 and J usage is TRBJ2-3, with D unresolved. The source was blood, collected from a patient whose treatment included radiotherapy and nephrectomy. The DNA of the CDR3 is TGTGCCAGTAGTATGTCGGCGAGCACAGATACGCAGTATTTT. This translates into CASSMSASTDTQYF.